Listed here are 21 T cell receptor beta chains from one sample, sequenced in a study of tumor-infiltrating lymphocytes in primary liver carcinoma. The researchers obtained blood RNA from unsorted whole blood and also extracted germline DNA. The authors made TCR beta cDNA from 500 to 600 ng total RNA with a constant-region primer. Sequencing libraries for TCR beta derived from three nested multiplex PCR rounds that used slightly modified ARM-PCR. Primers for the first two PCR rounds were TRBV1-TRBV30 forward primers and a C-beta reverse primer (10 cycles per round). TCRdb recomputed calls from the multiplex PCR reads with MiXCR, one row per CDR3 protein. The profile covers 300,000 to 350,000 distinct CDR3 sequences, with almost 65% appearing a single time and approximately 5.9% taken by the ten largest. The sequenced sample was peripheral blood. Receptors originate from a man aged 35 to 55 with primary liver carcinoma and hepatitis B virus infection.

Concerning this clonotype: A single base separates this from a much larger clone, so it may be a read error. CDR3 sequence: CSAQAGWSNYGYTF. The CDR3 nucleotides are TGCAGCGCCCAAGCAGGGTGGTCTAACTATGGCTACACCTTC. The chain is built from TRBV29-1 and TRBJ1-2; maybe TRBD1 (5 bases). The V gene lost 7 bases and the J gene lost 0 bases, with 15 bases spanning the gap. Germline CDR1 is SQVTM and CDR2 is ANQGSEA. The CDR3 runs to 14 residues.

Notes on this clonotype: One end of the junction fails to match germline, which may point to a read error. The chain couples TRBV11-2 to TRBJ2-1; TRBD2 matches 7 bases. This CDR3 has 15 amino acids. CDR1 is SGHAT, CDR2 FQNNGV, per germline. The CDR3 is CARSSFGGLDNEQFF. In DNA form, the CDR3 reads TGTGCCAGGAGCTCATTCGGAGGACTAGACAATGAGCAGTTCTTC.

CDR3 sequence: CASMDSSYNEQFF. The CDR3 DNA reads TGTGCCAGCATGGACAGTAGCTACAATGAGCAGTTCTTC. The V and J genes are TRBV6-5 and TRBJ2-1; perhaps TRBD1 as D (6 bases). Germline V lookup: CDR1 MNHEY, CDR2 SVGAGI. Trimming stripped 7 bases from V and 3 bases from J, with 10 bases between. The length of the CDR3 is 13 residues.

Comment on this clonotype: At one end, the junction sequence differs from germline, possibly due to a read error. CDR3 sequence: CASSEGPYSYEEYF. CDR3 DNA: TGCGCCAGCAGCGAGGGACCTTACTCCTACGAGGAGTACTTC. The chain couples TRBV5-1 to TRBJ2-7; D assignment may be TRBD1 or TRBD2 (5 bases each). CDR3 length equals 14 residues. Germline V gene data show CDR1 as SGHRS and CDR2 as YFSETQ.

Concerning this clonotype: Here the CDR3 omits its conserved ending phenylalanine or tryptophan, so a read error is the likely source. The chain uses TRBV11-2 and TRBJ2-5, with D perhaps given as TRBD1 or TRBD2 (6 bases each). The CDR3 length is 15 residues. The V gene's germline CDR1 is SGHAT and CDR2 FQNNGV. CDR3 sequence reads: CARSLIWGAKETQYS. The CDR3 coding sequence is TGTGCCCGCAGCTTAATCTGGGGGGCAAAAGAGACCCAGTACTCC.

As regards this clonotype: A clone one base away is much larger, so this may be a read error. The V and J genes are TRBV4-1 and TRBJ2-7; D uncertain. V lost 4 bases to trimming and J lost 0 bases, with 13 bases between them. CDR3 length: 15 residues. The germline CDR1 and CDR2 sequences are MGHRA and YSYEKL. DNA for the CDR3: TGCGCCAGCAGCCCCTTTAGCTGGAGCTCCTACGAGCAGTACTTC. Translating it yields CASSPFSWSSYEQYF.

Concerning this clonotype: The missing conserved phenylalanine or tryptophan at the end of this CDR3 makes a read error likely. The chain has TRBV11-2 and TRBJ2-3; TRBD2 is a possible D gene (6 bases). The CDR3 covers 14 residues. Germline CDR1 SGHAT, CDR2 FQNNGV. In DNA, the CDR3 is TGTGCCAGCAACTTAGTCCGCGGGGTTAATACGCAGTATCTT. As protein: CASNLVRGVNTQYL.

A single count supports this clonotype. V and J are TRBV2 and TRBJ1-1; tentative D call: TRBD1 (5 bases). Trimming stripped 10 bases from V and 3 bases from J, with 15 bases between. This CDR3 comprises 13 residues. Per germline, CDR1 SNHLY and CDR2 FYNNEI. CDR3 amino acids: CANSTTGYTEAFF. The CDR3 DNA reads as TGTGCCAACAGCACTACAGGATACACTGAAGCTTTCTTT. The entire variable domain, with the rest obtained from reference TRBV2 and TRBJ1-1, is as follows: EPEVTQTPSHQVTQMGQEVILRCVPISNHLYFYWYRQILGQKVEFLVSFYNNEISEKSEIFDDQFSVERPDGSNFTLKIRSTKLEDSAMYFCANSTTGYTEAFFGQGTRLTVV.

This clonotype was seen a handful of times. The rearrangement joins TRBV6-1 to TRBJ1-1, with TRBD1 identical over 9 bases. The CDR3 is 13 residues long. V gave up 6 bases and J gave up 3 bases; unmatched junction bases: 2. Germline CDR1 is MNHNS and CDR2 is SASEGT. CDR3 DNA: TGTGCCAGCAGGGGACAGGGTTACACTGAAGCTTTCTTT. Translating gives CASRGQGYTEAFF.

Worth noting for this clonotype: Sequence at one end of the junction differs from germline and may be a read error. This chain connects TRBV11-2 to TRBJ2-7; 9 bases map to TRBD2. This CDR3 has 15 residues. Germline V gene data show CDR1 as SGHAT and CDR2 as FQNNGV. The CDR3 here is CASNKLAGDMDKQYF. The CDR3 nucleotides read TGTGCCAGCAACAAACTAGCGGGTGACATGGACAAGCAATACTTC.

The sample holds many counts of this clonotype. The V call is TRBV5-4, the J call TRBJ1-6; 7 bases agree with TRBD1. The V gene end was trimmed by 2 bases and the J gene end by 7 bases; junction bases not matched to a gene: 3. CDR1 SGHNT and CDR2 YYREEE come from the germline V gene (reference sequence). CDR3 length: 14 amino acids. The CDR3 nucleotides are TGTGCCAGCAGCTTTGACAGGGTAAATTCACCCCTCCACTTT. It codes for CASSFDRVNSPLHF. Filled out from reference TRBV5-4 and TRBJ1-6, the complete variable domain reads ETGVTQSPTHLIKTRGQQVTLRCSSQSGHNTVSWYQQALGQGPQFIFQYYREEENGRGNFPPRFSGLQFPNYSSELNVNALELDDSALYLCASSFDRVNSPLHFGNGTRLTVT.

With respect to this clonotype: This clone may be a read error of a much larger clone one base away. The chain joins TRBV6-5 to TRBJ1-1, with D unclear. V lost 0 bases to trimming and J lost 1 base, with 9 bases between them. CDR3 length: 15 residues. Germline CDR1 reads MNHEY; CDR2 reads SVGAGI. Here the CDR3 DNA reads TGTGCCAGCAGTTACTCGTATGTAGGGAACACTGAAGCTTTCTTT. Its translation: CASSYSYVGNTEAFF.

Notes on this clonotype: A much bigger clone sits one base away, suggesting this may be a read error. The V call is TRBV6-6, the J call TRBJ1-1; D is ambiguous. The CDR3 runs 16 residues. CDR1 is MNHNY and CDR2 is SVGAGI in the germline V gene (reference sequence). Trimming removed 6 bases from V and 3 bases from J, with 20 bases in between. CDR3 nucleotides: TGTGCCAGCAGCCGAACGGGATGGGTAGGATACACTGAAGCTTTCTTT. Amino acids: CASSRTGWVGYTEAFF.

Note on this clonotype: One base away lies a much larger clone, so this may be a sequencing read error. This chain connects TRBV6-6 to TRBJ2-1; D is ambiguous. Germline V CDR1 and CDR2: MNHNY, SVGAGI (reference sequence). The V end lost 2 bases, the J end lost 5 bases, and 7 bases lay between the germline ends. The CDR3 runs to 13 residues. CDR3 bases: TGTGCCAGCAGTTACAATGTGGACAATGAGCAGTTCTTC. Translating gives CASSYNVDNEQFF.

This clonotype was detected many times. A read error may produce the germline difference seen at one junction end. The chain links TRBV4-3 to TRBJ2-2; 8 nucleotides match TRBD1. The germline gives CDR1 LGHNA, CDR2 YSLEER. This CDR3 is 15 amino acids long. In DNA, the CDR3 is TGTGCCAGCAGCCCCGGACAGGGGAACACCGGGGAGCTGTTTTTT. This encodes CASSPGQGNTGELFF.

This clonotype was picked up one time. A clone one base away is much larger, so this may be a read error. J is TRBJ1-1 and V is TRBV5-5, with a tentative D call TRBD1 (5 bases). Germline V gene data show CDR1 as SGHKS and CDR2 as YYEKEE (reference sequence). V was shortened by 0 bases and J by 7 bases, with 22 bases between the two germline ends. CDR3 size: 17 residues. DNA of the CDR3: TGTGCCAGCAGCTTGGCTCCCACAGGACGCTCCCTCGGTGAAGCTTTCTTT. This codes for CASSLAPTGRSLGEAFF.

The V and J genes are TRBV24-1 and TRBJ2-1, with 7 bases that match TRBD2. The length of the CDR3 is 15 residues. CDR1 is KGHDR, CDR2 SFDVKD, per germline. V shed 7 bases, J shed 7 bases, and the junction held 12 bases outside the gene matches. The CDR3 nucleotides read TGTGCCACCAGCCCCGGCCTAGCGGTGCCTAATGAGCAGTTCTTC. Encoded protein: CATSPGLAVPNEQFF.

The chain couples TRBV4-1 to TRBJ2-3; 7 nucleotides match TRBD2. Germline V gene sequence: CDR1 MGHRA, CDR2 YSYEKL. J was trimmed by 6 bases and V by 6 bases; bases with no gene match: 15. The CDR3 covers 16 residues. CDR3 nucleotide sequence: TGCGCCAGCAGACACCAAAGCGGGGCTGTCCGGGATACGCAGTATTTT. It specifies CASRHQSGAVRDTQYF.

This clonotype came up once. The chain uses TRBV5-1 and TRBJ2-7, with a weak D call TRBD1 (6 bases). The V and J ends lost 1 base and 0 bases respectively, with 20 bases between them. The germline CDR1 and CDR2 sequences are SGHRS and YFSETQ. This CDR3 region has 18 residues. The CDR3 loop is CASSLKWQGSVGSYEQYF. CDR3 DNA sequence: TGCGCCAGCAGCTTGAAGTGGCAGGGGTCGGTGGGCTCCTACGAGCAGTACTTC.

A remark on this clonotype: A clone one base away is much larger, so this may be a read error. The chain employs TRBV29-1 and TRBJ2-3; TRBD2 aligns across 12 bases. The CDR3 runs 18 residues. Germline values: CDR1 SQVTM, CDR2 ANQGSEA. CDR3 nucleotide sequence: TGCAGCGTTGTCCCGGGACAGGGACTAGCGGGCCTCACAGATATGCAGTATTTT. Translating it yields CSVVPGQGLAGLTDMQYF.

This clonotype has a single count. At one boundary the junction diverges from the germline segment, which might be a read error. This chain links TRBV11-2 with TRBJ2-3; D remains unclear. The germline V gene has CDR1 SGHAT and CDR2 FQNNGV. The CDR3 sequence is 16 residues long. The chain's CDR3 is CASSLESWISTDTQYF. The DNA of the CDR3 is TGTGCCAGCAGCTTAGAGAGCTGGATTAGCACAGATACGCAATATTTT.